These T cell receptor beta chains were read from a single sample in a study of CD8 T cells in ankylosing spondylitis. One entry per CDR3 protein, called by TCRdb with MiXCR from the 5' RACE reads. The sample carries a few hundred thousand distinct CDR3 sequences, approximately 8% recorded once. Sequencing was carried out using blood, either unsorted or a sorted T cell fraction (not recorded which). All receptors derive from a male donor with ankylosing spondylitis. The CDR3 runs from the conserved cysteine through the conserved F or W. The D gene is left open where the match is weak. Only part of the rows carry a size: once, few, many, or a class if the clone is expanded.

CDR3aa: CASSRDSDTMQYF
CDR3nt: TGTGCCAGCAGCCGCGATTCTGACACAATGCAGTACTTC
v_gene: TRBV12-3/TRBV12-4
len: 13
abundance: -
d_gene: -
j_gene: TRBJ2-7

CDR3aa: CSARGRPRDRSAEQYF
CDR3nt: TGCAGTGCTAGAGGCCGACCCCGGGACAGGTCGGCGGAGCAGTACTTC
v_gene: TRBV20-1
len: 16
abundance: -
d_gene: TRBD1
j_gene: TRBJ2-7

CDR3aa: CASTPRDRVSGELFF
CDR3nt: TGTGCCAGCACCCCCCGGGACAGGGTTAGCGGGGAGCTGTTTTTT
v_gene: TRBV5-5
len: 15
abundance: few
d_gene: TRBD1
j_gene: TRBJ2-2

CDR3aa: CASRAGVRGEKLFF
CDR3nt: TGTGCCAGCAGGGCCGGGGTTCGTGGGGAAAAACTGTTTTTT
v_gene: TRBV27
len: 14
abundance: -
d_gene: -
j_gene: TRBJ1-4

CDR3aa: CASSHLVRAKNIQYF
CDR3nt: TGCGCCAGCAGCCACCTAGTAAGGGCCAAAAACATTCAGTACTTC
v_gene: TRBV4-1
len: 15
abundance: many
d_gene: -
j_gene: TRBJ2-4

CDR3aa: CASSPPVQGGQPQHF
CDR3nt: TGTGCCAGCAGTCCGCCCGTCCAGGGGGGTCAGCCCCAGCATTTT
v_gene: TRBV28
len: 15
abundance: -
d_gene: TRBD1
j_gene: TRBJ1-5

CDR3aa: CASSQGGFLPAPFF
CDR3nt: TGTGCCAGCAGTCAGGGCGGTTTTTTGCCCGCCCCGTTCTTC
v_gene: TRBV14
len: 14
abundance: few
d_gene: -
j_gene: TRBJ2-1

CDR3aa: CSVWRDTGELFF
CDR3nt: TGCAGTGTGTGGAGGGACACCGGGGAGCTGTTTTTT
v_gene: TRBV20-1
len: 12
abundance: -
d_gene: -
j_gene: TRBJ2-2

CDR3aa: CASSLLGGDSTDTQYF
CDR3nt: TGTGCCAGCAGCCTCTTGGGAGGGGACAGCACAGATACGCAGTATTTT
v_gene: TRBV14
len: 16
abundance: few
d_gene: TRBD2
j_gene: TRBJ2-3

CDR3aa: CASKGRGTDTQYF
CDR3nt: TGTGCCAGCAAGGGCAGGGGTACAGATACGCAGTATTTT
v_gene: TRBV5-4
len: 13
abundance: -
d_gene: -
j_gene: TRBJ2-3

CDR3aa: CASSRGTGYNSPLHF
CDR3nt: TGTGCCAGCAGTCGCGGGACAGGCTATAATTCACCCCTCCACTTT
v_gene: TRBV27
len: 15
abundance: -
d_gene: TRBD1
j_gene: TRBJ1-6

CDR3aa: CASSMDFGQPQHF
CDR3nt: TGTGCTAGCAGCATGGACTTTGGGCAGCCCCAGCATTTT
v_gene: TRBV7-7
len: 13
abundance: few
d_gene: -
j_gene: TRBJ1-5

CDR3aa: CASSQDQSGQGAIQYF
CDR3nt: TGCGCCAGCAGCCAAGATCAATCCGGACAGGGCGCCATTCAGTACTTC
v_gene: TRBV4-1
len: 16
abundance: -
d_gene: TRBD1
j_gene: TRBJ2-4

CDR3aa: CATSSRTGQGLYF
CDR3nt: TGTGCCACCAGCAGCAGGACAGGTCAAGGTTTGTACTTC
v_gene: TRBV15
len: 13
abundance: many
d_gene: TRBD1
j_gene: TRBJ2-7

CDR3aa: CAISAGDTQYF
CDR3nt: TGTGCCATCAGTGCGGGAGATACGCAGTATTTT
v_gene: TRBV10-3
len: 11
abundance: many
d_gene: -
j_gene: TRBJ2-3

CDR3aa: CASSSTGGHQPQHF
CDR3nt: TGTGCCAGCAGTTCCACCGGGGGTCATCAGCCCCAGCATTTT
v_gene: TRBV12-3/TRBV12-4
len: 14
abundance: -
d_gene: -
j_gene: TRBJ1-5

CDR3aa: CASSLFALYNEQFF
CDR3nt: TGTGCCAGCAGTTTATTTGCTCTTTACAATGAGCAGTTCTTC
v_gene: TRBV27
len: 14
abundance: -
d_gene: -
j_gene: TRBJ2-1

CDR3aa: CSASLAFEQYF
CDR3nt: TGCAGTGCTTCCCTAGCCTTCGAGCAGTACTTC
v_gene: TRBV20-1
len: 11
abundance: -
d_gene: -
j_gene: TRBJ2-7

CDR3aa: CASSQYSGRNTEAFF
CDR3nt: TGCGCCAGCAGCCAATATTCTGGCAGGAACACTGAAGCTTTCTTT
v_gene: TRBV4-1
len: 15
abundance: few
d_gene: -
j_gene: TRBJ1-1

CDR3aa: CASSSGLKRNTEAFF
CDR3nt: TGTGCCAGCAGCTCGGGTTTGAAGAGGAACACTGAAGCTTTCTTT
v_gene: TRBV27
len: 15
abundance: -
d_gene: -
j_gene: TRBJ1-1

CDR3aa: CASSPAGRGTAYNEQFF
CDR3nt: TGTGCCAGCTCACCGGCGGGCCGGGGGACGGCTTACAATGAGCAGTTCTTC
v_gene: TRBV18
len: 17
abundance: -
d_gene: -
j_gene: TRBJ2-1

CDR3aa: CASSVAAGGSYEQYF
CDR3nt: TGTGCCAGCAGCGTAGCCGCGGGAGGATCCTACGAGCAGTACTTC
v_gene: TRBV9
len: 15
abundance: -
d_gene: TRBD2
j_gene: TRBJ2-7

CDR3aa: CASSQVLAGRETQYF
CDR3nt: TGCGCCAGCAGCCAAGTACTAGCGGGACGGGAGACCCAGTACTTC
v_gene: TRBV4-1
len: 15
abundance: few
d_gene: TRBD2
j_gene: TRBJ2-5

CDR3aa: CASSPEGSYNEQFF
CDR3nt: TGTGCCAGCAGTCCGGAAGGATCCTACAATGAGCAGTTCTTC
v_gene: TRBV12-3/TRBV12-4
len: 14
abundance: -
d_gene: -
j_gene: TRBJ2-1

CDR3aa: CASSLRWGWNQPQHF
CDR3nt: TGTGCCAGCAGCCTGAGGTGGGGGTGGAATCAGCCCCAGCATTTT
v_gene: TRBV7-2
len: 15
abundance: many
d_gene: -
j_gene: TRBJ1-5

CDR3aa: CASSSGRAGGTEAFF
CDR3nt: TGTGCCAGCTCATCTGGGAGGGCTGGGGGCACTGAAGCTTTCTTT
v_gene: TRBV6-1
len: 15
abundance: -
d_gene: -
j_gene: TRBJ1-1

CDR3aa: CASSPHGTSGIYEQFF
CDR3nt: TGTGCCAGCAGTCCCCACGGGACTAGCGGGATATATGAGCAGTTCTTC
v_gene: TRBV28
len: 16
abundance: many
d_gene: TRBD2
j_gene: TRBJ2-1

CDR3aa: CASSLGGITGETQYF
CDR3nt: TGTGCCAGCAGCCTTGGGGGGATTACAGGGGAGACCCAGTACTTC
v_gene: TRBV6-1
len: 15
abundance: few
d_gene: -
j_gene: TRBJ2-5

CDR3aa: CAISRGVEASYEQYF
CDR3nt: TGTGCCATCAGCAGGGGGGTGGAGGCATCCTACGAGCAGTACTTC
v_gene: TRBV10-3
len: 15
abundance: few
d_gene: -
j_gene: TRBJ2-7

CDR3aa: CASSPGLSTDTQYF
CDR3nt: TGCGCCAGCAGCCCGGGACTTTCCACAGATACGCAGTATTTT
v_gene: TRBV5-1
len: 14
abundance: many
d_gene: -
j_gene: TRBJ2-3

CDR3aa: CSVKKGSGHTEAFF
CDR3nt: TGCAGCGTAAAGAAGGGGTCGGGCCACACTGAAGCTTTCTTT
v_gene: TRBV29-1
len: 14
abundance: many
d_gene: -
j_gene: TRBJ1-1

CDR3aa: CASSPPGAYNTGELFF
CDR3nt: TGTGCCAGCAGCCCCCCCGGGGCTTATAATACCGGGGAGCTGTTTTTT
v_gene: TRBV7-3
len: 16
abundance: many
d_gene: -
j_gene: TRBJ2-2

CDR3aa: CAWSPRTEAFF
CDR3nt: TGTGCCTGGAGCCCCCGTACTGAAGCTTTCTTT
v_gene: TRBV30
len: 11
abundance: -
d_gene: -
j_gene: TRBJ1-1

CDR3aa: CSVWLAGGAYEQYF
CDR3nt: TGCAGCGTTTGGCTAGCGGGAGGGGCCTACGAGCAGTACTTC
v_gene: TRBV29-1
len: 14
abundance: -
d_gene: TRBD2
j_gene: TRBJ2-7

CDR3aa: CASSLVTGSNEQYF
CDR3nt: TGTGCCAGCAGCTTAGTTACGGGTTCCAACGAGCAGTACTTC
v_gene: TRBV11-3
len: 14
abundance: few
d_gene: -
j_gene: TRBJ2-7

CDR3aa: CASSSLTSGGTSTDTQYF
CDR3nt: TGCGCCAGCAGCTCACTGACTAGCGGGGGCACTAGCACAGATACGCAGTATTTT
v_gene: TRBV5-1
len: 18
abundance: many
d_gene: TRBD2
j_gene: TRBJ2-3

CDR3aa: CASSARDRKYIQYF
CDR3nt: TGTGCCAGCAGCGCCCGGGACAGGAAGTACATTCAGTACTTC
v_gene: TRBV7-2
len: 14
abundance: -
d_gene: TRBD1
j_gene: TRBJ2-4

CDR3aa: CATQALVTDTQYF
CDR3nt: TGTGCCACCCAGGCGTTAGTCACAGATACGCAGTATTTT
v_gene: TRBV10-3
len: 13
abundance: few
d_gene: -
j_gene: TRBJ2-3

CDR3aa: CASSHPGESYEQYF
CDR3nt: TGTGCCAGCAGTCATCCGGGAGAATCCTACGAGCAGTACTTC
v_gene: TRBV6-2/TRBV6-3
len: 14
abundance: many
d_gene: -
j_gene: TRBJ2-7

CDR3aa: CASSSGPAGDEQFF
CDR3nt: TGTGCCAGCAGCAGCGGCCCAGCGGGGGATGAGCAGTTCTTC
v_gene: TRBV11-3
len: 14
abundance: -
d_gene: TRBD2
j_gene: TRBJ2-1

CDR3aa: CSARQGLAPPGEQYF
CDR3nt: TGCAGTGCTAGACAAGGACTAGCACCACCGGGCGAGCAGTACTTC
v_gene: TRBV20-1
len: 15
abundance: many
d_gene: TRBD2
j_gene: TRBJ2-7

CDR3aa: CSARVGGRRYNEQFF
CDR3nt: TGCAGTGCTAGAGTAGGGGGACGACGCTACAATGAGCAGTTCTTC
v_gene: TRBV20-1
len: 15
abundance: few
d_gene: -
j_gene: TRBJ2-1

CDR3aa: CASSLLVAGGQETQYF
CDR3nt: TGTGCCAGCAGTTTATTGGTAGCGGGAGGCCAAGAGACCCAGTACTTC
v_gene: TRBV27
len: 16
abundance: -
d_gene: TRBD2
j_gene: TRBJ2-5

CDR3aa: CASRWDLYSNQPQHF
CDR3nt: TGTGCCAGTAGATGGGACTTGTATAGCAATCAGCCCCAGCATTTT
v_gene: TRBV19
len: 15
abundance: -
d_gene: -
j_gene: TRBJ1-5

CDR3aa: CSASLSRGTEAFF
CDR3nt: TGCAGTGCTAGTTTGAGTCGTGGAACTGAAGCTTTCTTT
v_gene: TRBV20-1
len: 13
abundance: -
d_gene: -
j_gene: TRBJ1-1

CDR3aa: CASRVYNEQFF
CDR3nt: TGCGCCAGCCGGGTCTACAATGAGCAGTTCTTC
v_gene: TRBV10-2
len: 11
abundance: few
d_gene: -
j_gene: TRBJ2-1

CDR3aa: CASRALGYTGELFF
CDR3nt: TGTGCCAGCAGGGCCCTGGGTTACACCGGGGAGCTGTTTTTT
v_gene: TRBV2
len: 14
abundance: few
d_gene: -
j_gene: TRBJ2-2

CDR3aa: CASSAPGLSMGNEQFF
CDR3nt: TGTGCCAGCTCAGCGCCGGGACTCTCAATGGGGAATGAGCAGTTCTTC
v_gene: TRBV18
len: 16
abundance: many
d_gene: -
j_gene: TRBJ2-1

CDR3aa: CASSQITRSSYNEQFF
CDR3nt: TGCGCCAGCAGCCAAATAACAAGGAGCTCCTACAATGAGCAGTTCTTC
v_gene: TRBV4-1
len: 16
abundance: -
d_gene: -
j_gene: TRBJ2-1

CDR3aa: CASRPRRWYSLDTEAFF
CDR3nt: TGTGCCAGCAGACCCCGCCGCTGGTATTCGTTAGACACTGAAGCTTTCTTT
v_gene: TRBV12-3/TRBV12-4
len: 17
abundance: many
d_gene: -
j_gene: TRBJ1-1

CDR3aa: CASSPIGRRRPDTQYF
CDR3nt: TGCGCCAGCAGCCCCATTGGGAGGCGTCGGCCAGATACGCAGTATTTT
v_gene: TRBV5-1
len: 16
abundance: -
d_gene: -
j_gene: TRBJ2-3

CDR3aa: CASSQGLEWGSGANVLTF
CDR3nt: TGTGCCAGCAGCCAAGGTCTTGAGTGGGGCTCTGGGGCCAACGTCCTGACTTTC
v_gene: TRBV4-2
len: 18
abundance: -
d_gene: -
j_gene: TRBJ2-6

CDR3aa: CASSLSGGDHNEQFF
CDR3nt: TGCGCCAGCAGCTTGTCGGGCGGGGATCACAATGAGCAGTTCTTC
v_gene: TRBV5-1
len: 15
abundance: few
d_gene: -
j_gene: TRBJ2-1

CDR3aa: CASSLGSSGFDNEQFF
CDR3nt: TGTGCCAGCAGCTTAGGGTCTAGCGGGTTCGACAATGAGCAGTTCTTC
v_gene: TRBV11-3
len: 16
abundance: -
d_gene: TRBD2
j_gene: TRBJ2-1

CDR3aa: CSARVPATGNIQYF
CDR3nt: TGCAGTGCTAGAGTCCCGGCGACAGGGAACATTCAGTACTTC
v_gene: TRBV20-1
len: 14
abundance: few
d_gene: TRBD1
j_gene: TRBJ2-4

CDR3aa: CASSATSGAYEQYF
CDR3nt: TGTGCCAGCAGCGCGACTAGCGGTGCCTACGAGCAGTACTTC
v_gene: TRBV3-1
len: 14
abundance: -
d_gene: TRBD2
j_gene: TRBJ2-7

CDR3aa: CASSPSGTGDTEAFF
CDR3nt: TGTGCCAGCAGCCCTTCCGGGACAGGGGACACTGAAGCTTTCTTT
v_gene: TRBV13
len: 15
abundance: -
d_gene: TRBD1
j_gene: TRBJ1-1

CDR3aa: CASSDLGVEQFF
CDR3nt: TGTGCCAGCAGCGACCTAGGGGTCGAGCAGTTCTTC
v_gene: TRBV12-3/TRBV12-4
len: 12
abundance: many
d_gene: -
j_gene: TRBJ2-1